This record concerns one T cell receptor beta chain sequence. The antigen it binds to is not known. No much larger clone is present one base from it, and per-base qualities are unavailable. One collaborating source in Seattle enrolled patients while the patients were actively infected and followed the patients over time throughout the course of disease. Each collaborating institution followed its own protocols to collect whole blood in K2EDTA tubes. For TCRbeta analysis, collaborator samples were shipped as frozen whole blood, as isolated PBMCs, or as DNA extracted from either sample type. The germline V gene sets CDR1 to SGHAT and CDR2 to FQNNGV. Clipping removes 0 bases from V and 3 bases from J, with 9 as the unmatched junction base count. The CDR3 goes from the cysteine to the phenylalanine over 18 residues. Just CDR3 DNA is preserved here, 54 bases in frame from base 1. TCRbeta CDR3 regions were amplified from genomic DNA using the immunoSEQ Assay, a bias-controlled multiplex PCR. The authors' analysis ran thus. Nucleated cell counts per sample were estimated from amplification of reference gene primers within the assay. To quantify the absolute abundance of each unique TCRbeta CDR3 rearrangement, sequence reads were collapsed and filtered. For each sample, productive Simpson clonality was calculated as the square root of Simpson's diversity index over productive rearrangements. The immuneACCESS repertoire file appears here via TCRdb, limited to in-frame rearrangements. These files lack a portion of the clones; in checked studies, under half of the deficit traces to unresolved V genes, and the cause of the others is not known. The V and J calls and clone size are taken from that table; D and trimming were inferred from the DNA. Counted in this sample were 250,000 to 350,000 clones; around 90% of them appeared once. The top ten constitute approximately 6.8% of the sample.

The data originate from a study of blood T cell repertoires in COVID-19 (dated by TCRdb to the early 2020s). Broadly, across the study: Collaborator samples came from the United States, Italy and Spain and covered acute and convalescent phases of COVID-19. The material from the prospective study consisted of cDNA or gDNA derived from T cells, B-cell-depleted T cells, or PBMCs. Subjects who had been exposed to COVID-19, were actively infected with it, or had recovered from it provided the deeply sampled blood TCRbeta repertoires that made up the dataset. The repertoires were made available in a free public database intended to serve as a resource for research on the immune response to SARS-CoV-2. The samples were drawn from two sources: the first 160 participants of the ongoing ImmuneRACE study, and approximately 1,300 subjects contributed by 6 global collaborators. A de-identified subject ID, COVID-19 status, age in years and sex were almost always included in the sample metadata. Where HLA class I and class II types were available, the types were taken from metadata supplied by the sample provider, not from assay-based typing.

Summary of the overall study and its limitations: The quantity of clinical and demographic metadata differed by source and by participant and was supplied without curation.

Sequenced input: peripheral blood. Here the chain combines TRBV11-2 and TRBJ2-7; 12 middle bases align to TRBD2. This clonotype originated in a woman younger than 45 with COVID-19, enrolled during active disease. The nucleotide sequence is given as TGTGCCAGCAGCTTAGAGGGACTAGCGGGCCCTCCTTTCTACGAGCAGTACTTC. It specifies CASSLEGLAGPPFYEQYF.